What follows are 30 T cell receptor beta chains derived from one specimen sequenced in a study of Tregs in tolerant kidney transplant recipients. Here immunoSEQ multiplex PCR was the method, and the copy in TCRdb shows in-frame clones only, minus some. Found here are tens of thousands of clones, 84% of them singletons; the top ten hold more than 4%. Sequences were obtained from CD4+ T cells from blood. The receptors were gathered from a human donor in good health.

For the CDR3, the DNA is TGTGCCAGCAGGGCCGGGGAGGGAGGCACCATATATTTT. Translated, it gives CASRAGEGGTIYF. V usage is TRBV6-5 and J usage is TRBJ1-3; unclear D gene. This CDR3 spans 13 amino acids. Germline CDR1 reads MNHEY; CDR2 reads SVGAGI. Trimming stripped 6 bases from V and 9 bases from J, with 15 bases between.

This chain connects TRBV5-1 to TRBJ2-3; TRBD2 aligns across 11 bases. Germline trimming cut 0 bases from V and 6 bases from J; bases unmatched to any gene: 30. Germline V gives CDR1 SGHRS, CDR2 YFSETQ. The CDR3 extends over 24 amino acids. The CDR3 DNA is TGCGCCAGCAGCTTGGGTAGTTTTTTCACGGGGAGAAGGACTAGCGGGCCAAGAAGGGATACGCAGTATTTT. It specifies CASSLGSFFTGRRTSGPRRDTQYF.

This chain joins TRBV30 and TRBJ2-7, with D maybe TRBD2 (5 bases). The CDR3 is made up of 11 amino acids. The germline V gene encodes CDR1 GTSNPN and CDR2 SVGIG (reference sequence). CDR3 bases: TGTGTCTCGAATCGGGGAAACGAGCAGTACTTC. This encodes CVSNRGNEQYF.

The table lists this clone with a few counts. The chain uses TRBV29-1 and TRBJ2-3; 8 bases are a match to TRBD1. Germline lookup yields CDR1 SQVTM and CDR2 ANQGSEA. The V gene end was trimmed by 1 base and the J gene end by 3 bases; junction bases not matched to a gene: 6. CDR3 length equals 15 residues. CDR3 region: CSVEARRGLTDTQYF. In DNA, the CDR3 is TGCAGCGTTGAAGCTCGCAGGGGGCTAACAGATACGCAGTATTTT.

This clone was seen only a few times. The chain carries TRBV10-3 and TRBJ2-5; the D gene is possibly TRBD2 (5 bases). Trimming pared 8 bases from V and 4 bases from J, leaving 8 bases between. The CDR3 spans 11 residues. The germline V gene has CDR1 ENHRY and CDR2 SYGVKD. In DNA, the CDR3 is TGTGCCATCGGCGCGGGAGAGACCCAGTACTTC. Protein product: CAIGAGETQYF.

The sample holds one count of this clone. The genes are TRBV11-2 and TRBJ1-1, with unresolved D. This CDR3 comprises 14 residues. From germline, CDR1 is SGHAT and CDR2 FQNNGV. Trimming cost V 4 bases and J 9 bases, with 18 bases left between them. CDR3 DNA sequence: TGTGCCAGCAGCTCCCCTACGGGTGGGGAGAAAGCTTTCTTT. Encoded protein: CASSSPTGGEKAFF.

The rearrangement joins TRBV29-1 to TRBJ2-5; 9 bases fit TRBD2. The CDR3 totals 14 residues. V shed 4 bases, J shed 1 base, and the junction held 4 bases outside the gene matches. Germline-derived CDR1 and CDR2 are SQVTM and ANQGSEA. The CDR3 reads CSVGSGGRQETQYF. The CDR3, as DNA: TGCAGCGTTGGGAGCGGGGGGCGCCAAGAGACCCAGTACTTC.

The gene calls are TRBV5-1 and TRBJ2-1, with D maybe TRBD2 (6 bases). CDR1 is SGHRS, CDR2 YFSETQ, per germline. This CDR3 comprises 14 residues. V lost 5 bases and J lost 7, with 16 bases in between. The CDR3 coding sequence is TGCGCCAGCAGTGGGGAGGCCCACACGAATGAGCAGTTCTTC. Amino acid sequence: CASSGEAHTNEQFF.

This chain's CDR3 is CASSIARSSGNTIYF. Written as DNA, the CDR3 is TGTGCCAGTAGTATAGCCAGGAGCTCTGGAAACACCATATATTTT. The chain couples TRBV19 to TRBJ1-3; D not resolved. The CDR3 consists of 15 residues. V was pared by 1 base and J by 0 bases, with 7 bases between. Germline CDR1 LNHDA, CDR2 SQIVND (reference sequence).

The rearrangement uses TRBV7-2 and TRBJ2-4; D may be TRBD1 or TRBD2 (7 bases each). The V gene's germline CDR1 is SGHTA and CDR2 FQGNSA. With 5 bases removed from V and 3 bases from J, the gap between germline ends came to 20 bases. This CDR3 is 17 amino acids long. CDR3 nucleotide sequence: TGTGCCAGCAGCCGACAGGGAGGGAACTTCGGCAAAAACATTCAGTACTTC. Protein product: CASSRQGGNFGKNIQYF. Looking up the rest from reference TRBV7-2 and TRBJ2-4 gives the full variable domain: GAGVSQSPSNKVTEKGKDVELRCDPISGHTALYWYRQSLGQGLEFLIYFQGNSAPDKSGLPSDRFSAERTGGSVSTLTIQRTQQEDSAVYLCASSRQGGNFGKNIQYFGAGTRLSVL.

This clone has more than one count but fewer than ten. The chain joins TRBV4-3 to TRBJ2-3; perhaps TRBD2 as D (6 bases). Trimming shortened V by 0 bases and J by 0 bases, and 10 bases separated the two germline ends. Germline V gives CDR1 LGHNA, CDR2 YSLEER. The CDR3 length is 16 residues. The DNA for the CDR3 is TGCGCCAGCAGCCAAGACCCGGGGGTTAGCACAGATACGCAGTATTTT. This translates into CASSQDPGVSTDTQYF.

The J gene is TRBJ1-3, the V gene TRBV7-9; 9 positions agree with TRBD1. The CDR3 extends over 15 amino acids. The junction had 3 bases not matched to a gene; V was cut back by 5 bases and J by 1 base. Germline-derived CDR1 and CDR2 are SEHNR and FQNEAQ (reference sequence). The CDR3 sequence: CASSKQGASGNTIYF. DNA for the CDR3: TGTGCCAGCAGCAAACAGGGGGCTTCTGGAAACACCATATATTTT.

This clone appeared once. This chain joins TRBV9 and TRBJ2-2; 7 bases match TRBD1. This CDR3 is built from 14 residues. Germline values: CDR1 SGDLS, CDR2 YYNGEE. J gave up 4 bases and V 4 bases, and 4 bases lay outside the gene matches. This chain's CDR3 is CASSPGGLTGELFF. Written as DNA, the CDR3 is TGTGCCAGCAGCCCAGGGGGTCTCACCGGGGAGCTGTTTTTT. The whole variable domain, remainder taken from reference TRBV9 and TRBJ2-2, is DSGVTQTPKHLITATGQRVTLRCSPRSGDLSVYWYQQSLDQGLQFLIQYYNGEERAKGNILERFSAQQFPDLHSELNLSSLELGDSALYFCASSPGGLTGELFFGEGSRLTVL.

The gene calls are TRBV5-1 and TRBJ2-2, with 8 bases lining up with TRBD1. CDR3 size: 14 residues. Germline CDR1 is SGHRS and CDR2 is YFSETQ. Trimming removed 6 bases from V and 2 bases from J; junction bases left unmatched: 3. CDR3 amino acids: CASTRGRNTGELFF. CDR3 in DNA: TGCGCCAGCACCAGGGGGCGAAACACCGGGGAGCTGTTTTTT.

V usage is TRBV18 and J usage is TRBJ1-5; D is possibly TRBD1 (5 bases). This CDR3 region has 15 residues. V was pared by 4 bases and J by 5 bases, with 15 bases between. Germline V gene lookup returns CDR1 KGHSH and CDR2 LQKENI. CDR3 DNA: TGTGCCAGCTCACAAGAAGGGGCTTATTATCAGCCCCAGCATTTT. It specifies CASSQEGAYYQPQHF.

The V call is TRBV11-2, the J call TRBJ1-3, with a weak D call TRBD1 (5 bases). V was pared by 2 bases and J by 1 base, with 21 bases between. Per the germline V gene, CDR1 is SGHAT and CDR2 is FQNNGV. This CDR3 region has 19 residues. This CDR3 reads CASSLIAREGRGSGNTIYF. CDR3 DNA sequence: TGTGCCAGCAGCTTAATTGCCCGGGAGGGGCGAGGTTCTGGAAACACCATATATTTT.

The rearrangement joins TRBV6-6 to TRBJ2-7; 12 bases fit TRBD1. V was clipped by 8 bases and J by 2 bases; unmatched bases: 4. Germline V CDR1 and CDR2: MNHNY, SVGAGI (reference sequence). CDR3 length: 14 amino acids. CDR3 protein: CASRRDRGPYEQYF. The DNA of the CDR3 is TGTGCCAGCCGAAGGGACAGGGGGCCCTACGAGCAGTACTTC.

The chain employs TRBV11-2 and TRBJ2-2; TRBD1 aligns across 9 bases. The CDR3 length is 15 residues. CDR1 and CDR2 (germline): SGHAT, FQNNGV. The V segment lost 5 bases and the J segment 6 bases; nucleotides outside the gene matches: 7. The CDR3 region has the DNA TGTGCCAGCAGCCACGGGACAGGGCGGTCCGGGGAGCTGTTTTTT. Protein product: CASSHGTGRSGELFF.

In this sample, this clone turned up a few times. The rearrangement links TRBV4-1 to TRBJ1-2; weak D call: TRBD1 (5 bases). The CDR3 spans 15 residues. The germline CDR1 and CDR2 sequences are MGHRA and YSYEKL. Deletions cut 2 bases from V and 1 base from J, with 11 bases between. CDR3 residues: CASSQPGRINYGYTF. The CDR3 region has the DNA TGCGCCAGCAGCCAACCGGGACGGATTAACTATGGCTACACCTTC.

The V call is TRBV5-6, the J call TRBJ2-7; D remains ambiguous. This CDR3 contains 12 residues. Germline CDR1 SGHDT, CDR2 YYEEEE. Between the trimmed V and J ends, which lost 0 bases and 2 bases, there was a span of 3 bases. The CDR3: CASSLGAYEQYF. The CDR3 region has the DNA TGTGCCAGCAGCTTGGGAGCCTACGAGCAGTACTTC.

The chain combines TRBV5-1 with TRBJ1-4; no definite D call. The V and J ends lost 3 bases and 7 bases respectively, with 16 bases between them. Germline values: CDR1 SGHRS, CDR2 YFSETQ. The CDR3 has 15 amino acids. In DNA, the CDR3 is TGCGCCAGCAGCTCTGACGGCGGAGGAGGTGAAAAACTGTTTTTT. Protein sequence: CASSSDGGGGEKLFF.

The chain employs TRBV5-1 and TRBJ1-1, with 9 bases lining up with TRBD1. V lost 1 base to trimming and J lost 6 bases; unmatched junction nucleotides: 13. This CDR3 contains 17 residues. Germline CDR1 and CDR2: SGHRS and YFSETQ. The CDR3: CASSLRGTGFLLAEAFF. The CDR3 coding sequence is TGCGCCAGCAGCTTGAGGGGGACAGGGTTTCTCCTCGCTGAAGCTTTCTTT.

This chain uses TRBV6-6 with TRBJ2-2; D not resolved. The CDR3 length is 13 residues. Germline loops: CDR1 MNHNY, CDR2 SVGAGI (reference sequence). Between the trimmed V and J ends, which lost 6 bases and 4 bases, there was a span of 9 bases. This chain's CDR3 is CASSPSVTGELFF. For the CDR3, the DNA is TGTGCCAGCAGCCCGTCGGTCACCGGGGAGCTGTTTTTT.

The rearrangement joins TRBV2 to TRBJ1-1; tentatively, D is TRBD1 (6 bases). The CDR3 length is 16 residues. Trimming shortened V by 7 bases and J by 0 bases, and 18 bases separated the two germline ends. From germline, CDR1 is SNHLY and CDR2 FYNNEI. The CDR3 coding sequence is TGTGCCAGCACCGAGGATGGGGGGCCCATGAACACTGAAGCTTTCTTT. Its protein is CASTEDGGPMNTEAFF.

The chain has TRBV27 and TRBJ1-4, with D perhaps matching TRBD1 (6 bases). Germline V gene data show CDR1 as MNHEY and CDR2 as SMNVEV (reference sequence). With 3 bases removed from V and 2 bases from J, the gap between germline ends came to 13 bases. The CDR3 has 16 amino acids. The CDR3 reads CASSFGRGRTNEKLFF. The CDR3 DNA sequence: TGTGCCAGCAGTTTTGGCAGGGGCCGCACTAATGAAAAACTGTTTTTT.

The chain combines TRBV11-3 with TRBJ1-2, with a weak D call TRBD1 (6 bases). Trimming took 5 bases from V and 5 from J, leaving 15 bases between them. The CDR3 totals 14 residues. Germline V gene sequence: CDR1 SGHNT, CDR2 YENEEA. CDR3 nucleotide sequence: TGTGCCAGCAGCAAAGACAGGTCCCGATATGGCTACACCTTC. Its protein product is CASSKDRSRYGYTF.

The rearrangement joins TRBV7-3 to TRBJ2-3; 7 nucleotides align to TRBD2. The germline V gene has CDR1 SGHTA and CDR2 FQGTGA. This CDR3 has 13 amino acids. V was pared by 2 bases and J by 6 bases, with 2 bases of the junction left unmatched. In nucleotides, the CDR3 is TGTGCCAGCAGCTTAGCGGGAGCGGATACGCAGTATTTT. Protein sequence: CASSLAGADTQYF.

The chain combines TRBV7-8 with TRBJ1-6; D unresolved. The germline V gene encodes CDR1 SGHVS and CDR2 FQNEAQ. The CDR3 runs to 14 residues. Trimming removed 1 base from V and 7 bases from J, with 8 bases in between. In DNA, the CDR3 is TGTGCCAGCAGCTTAGTTCTGCCCAATTCACCCCTCCACTTT. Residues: CASSLVLPNSPLHF.

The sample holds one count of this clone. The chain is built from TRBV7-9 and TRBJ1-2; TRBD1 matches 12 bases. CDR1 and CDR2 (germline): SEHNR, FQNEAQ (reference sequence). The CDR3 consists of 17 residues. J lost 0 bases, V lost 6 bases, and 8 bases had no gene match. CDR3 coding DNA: TGTGCCAGCAGTCACCGGGACAGGGGGCTCTCTAACTATGGCTACACCTTC. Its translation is CASSHRDRGLSNYGYTF.

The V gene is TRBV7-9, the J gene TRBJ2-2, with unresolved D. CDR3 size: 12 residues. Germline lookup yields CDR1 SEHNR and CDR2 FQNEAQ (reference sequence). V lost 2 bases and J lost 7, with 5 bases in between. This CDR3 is CASSLSGGELFF. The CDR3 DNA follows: TGTGCCAGCAGCTTATCGGGCGGGGAGCTGTTTTTT.